This passage covers 17 T cell receptor beta chains from one sample sequenced in a study of shared clonotypes between healthy human individuals (dated by TCRdb to the early 2020s). The library was generated by the immunoSEQ multiplex PCR assay. TCRdb holds this immuneACCESS table with in-frame rearrangements only. Some clones are missing; in checked studies, unresolved V genes explain under half, and the rest has no known cause. A total of over 850,000 clones appear in this sample, around 78% of them only once. The ten largest clones add up to 0.5% to 0.65% of the sample. The sample consisted of memory CD4+ T cells from PBMCs. This specimen's cell subset or site label, per the study, means: CD45RA-negative fraction. These receptors were taken from a man aged 18 to 30 in good health. Some clones in this sample may be carry-over from other donors' samples.

J is TRBJ2-2 and V is TRBV5-4; D is perhaps TRBD2 (7 bases). The germline V and J ends were trimmed by 0 bases and 6 bases, with 12 bases remaining between them. The V gene's germline CDR1 is SGHNT and CDR2 YYREEE (reference sequence). There are 15 residues in the CDR3. The CDR3 spells CASSLGRGRAGELFF. The CDR3 nucleotides are TGTGCCAGCAGCTTGGGTAGGGGGAGGGCCGGGGAGCTGTTTTTT. Full variable domain (outside the CDR3, taken from reference TRBV5-4 and TRBJ2-2): ETGVTQSPTHLIKTRGQQVTLRCSSQSGHNTVSWYQQALGQGPQFIFQYYREEENGRGNFPPRFSGLQFPNYSSELNVNALELDDSALYLCASSLGRGRAGELFFGEGSRLTVL.

This chain uses TRBV9 with TRBJ1-6, with D possibly matching TRBD1 (5 bases). The CDR3 totals 15 residues. Germline V gene sequence: CDR1 SGDLS, CDR2 YYNGEE. V lost 0 bases, J lost 9 bases, and 13 bases lay in between. The CDR3 DNA follows: TGTGCCAGCAGCGTAGGAGGTCAGGGTGGTTCACCCCTCCACTTT. Its protein is CASSVGGQGGSPLHF.

This clone was found many times. The chain is built from TRBV28 and TRBJ2-7, with D possibly being TRBD2 (6 bases). The CDR3 is 16 amino acids. V gave up 2 bases and J gave up 1 base, with 15 bases separating them. From germline, CDR1 is MDHEN and CDR2 SYDVKM. This chain's CDR3 is CASSLGGAQRSYEQYF. In DNA, the CDR3 is TGTGCCAGCAGTTTAGGCGGGGCCCAGCGATCCTACGAGCAGTACTTC.

Points on this clone: A much larger clone lies a single base off, so this may be a read error. The gene calls are TRBV11-3 and TRBJ2-2, with D hard to call. The ends were cut back, 2 bases at V and 1 base at J, with 2 bases in the middle. This CDR3 region has 13 residues. Per the germline V gene, CDR1 is SGHNT and CDR2 is YENEEA. DNA for the CDR3: TGTGCCAGCAGCTTACAGAACACCGGGGAGCTGTTTTTT. This translates into CASSLQNTGELFF.

The V call is TRBV7-9, the J call TRBJ1-1; D possibly corresponds to TRBD1 (6 bases). Trimming took 4 bases from V and 2 from J, leaving 14 bases between them. Germline V CDR1 and CDR2: SEHNR, FQNEAQ (reference sequence). This CDR3 contains 15 residues. The CDR3 nucleotides are TGTGCCAGCAGCTCCCCACAACAGGGTAACACTGAAGCTTTCTTT. This codes for CASSSPQQGNTEAFF.

The chain uses TRBV7-2 and TRBJ2-3; D is undetermined. From germline, CDR1 is SGHTA and CDR2 FQGNSA. Deletions cut 2 bases from V and 1 base from J, with 10 bases between. This CDR3 spans 15 amino acids. The CDR3 region is CASSLRDLRTDTQYF. CDR3 nucleotide sequence: TGTGCCAGCAGCTTACGTGATCTGCGCACAGATACGCAGTATTTT.

The chain recombines TRBV5-4 with TRBJ2-5; the match to TRBD1 covers 7 bases. There are 14 residues in the CDR3. V lost 4 bases to trimming and J lost 5 bases; unmatched junction nucleotides: 8. CDR1 is SGHNT and CDR2 is YYREEE in the germline V gene (reference sequence). The CDR3 DNA sequence: TGTGCCAGCAGCAAAGACAGGGCAGGGGAGACCCAGTACTTC. It yields the protein CASSKDRAGETQYF.

The gene calls are TRBV9 and TRBJ1-5; D is unclear. The germline V gene encodes CDR1 SGDLS and CDR2 YYNGEE. Trimming shortened V by 1 base and J by 4 bases, and 12 bases separated the two germline ends. CDR3 size: 15 residues. DNA of the CDR3: TGTGCCAGCAGCGTAAGAATAGGGTTTAATCAGCCCCAGCATTTT. Translation: CASSVRIGFNQPQHF.

This clone was seen a handful of times. The genes are TRBV9 and TRBJ1-2; D is unclear. Germline loops: CDR1 SGDLS, CDR2 YYNGEE. The CDR3 consists of 11 residues. Trimming cost V 0 bases and J 13 bases, with 10 bases left between them. The CDR3, as DNA: TGTGCCAGCAGCGTAGTAGGGTTGCTCACCTTC. It codes for CASSVVGLLTF. Together with reference TRBV9 and TRBJ1-2, the CDR3 gives the full variable domain: DSGVTQTPKHLITATGQRVTLRCSPRSGDLSVYWYQQSLDQGLQFLIQYYNGEERAKGNILERFSAQQFPDLHSELNLSSLELGDSALYFCASSVVGLLTFGSGTRLTVV.

The rearrangement links TRBV4-2 to TRBJ2-3; TRBD2 matches 12 bases. J lost 3 bases, V lost 0 bases, and 4 bases had no gene match. Germline-derived CDR1 and CDR2 are LGHNA and YNFKEQ. This CDR3 has 17 residues. The CDR3 here is CASSQDRLAGVTDTQYF. Written as DNA, the CDR3 is TGTGCCAGCAGCCAAGATAGACTAGCGGGAGTAACAGATACGCAGTATTTT.

This chain links TRBV14 with TRBJ1-3, with TRBD1 matching over 9 bases. This CDR3 is built from 12 residues. Per germline, CDR1 SGHDN and CDR2 FVKESK. Trimming cost V 11 bases and J 5 bases; bases outside gene matches: 4. In DNA, the CDR3 is TGTGCCTCTGGACAGGGGCGAAACACCATATATTTT. This translates into CASGQGRNTIYF.

V and J are TRBV10-2 and TRBJ1-5; unclear D gene. Between the trimmed V and J ends, which lost 1 base and 7 bases, there was a span of 11 bases. CDR3 length: 14 residues. In germline, CDR1 is WSHSY, CDR2 SAAADI. The CDR3 DNA reads TGCGCCAGCAGTGAGTTAAGGGAAGGACAGCCCCAGCATTTT. This gives the protein CASSELREGQPQHF.

At least ten counts were recorded for this clone. The chain carries TRBV5-1 and TRBJ1-1; D possibly corresponds to TRBD1 (5 bases). Germline V gene sequence: CDR1 SGHRS, CDR2 YFSETQ. The germline V and J ends were trimmed by 3 bases and 1 base, with 10 bases remaining between them. The CDR3 is 14 residues long. CDR3: CASSSPQGNTEAFF. For the CDR3, the DNA is TGCGCCAGCAGCTCCCCGCAGGGGAACACTGAAGCTTTCTTT.

The chain carries TRBV6-1 and TRBJ2-2; the D call may be TRBD1 or TRBD2 (5 bases each). V was pared by 5 bases and J by 6 bases, with 13 bases between. CDR1 MNHNS and CDR2 SASEGT come from the germline V gene. The CDR3 is made up of 14 amino acids. The CDR3, as DNA: TGTGCCAGCAGTAACGGTATGGGGGCCGGGGAGCTGTTTTTT. Its protein is CASSNGMGAGELFF.

This clone was seen only once. This sequence joins TRBV5-6 and TRBJ2-1, with 10 bases aligning to TRBD2. From germline, CDR1 is SGHDT and CDR2 YYEEEE. V shed 0 bases, J shed 6 bases, and the junction held 3 bases outside the gene matches. The CDR3 has 15 amino acids. The DNA for the CDR3 is TGTGCCAGCAGCTTGGATAGCGGGAGGACCAATGAGCAGTTCTTC. Translation: CASSLDSGRTNEQFF.

On this clone: Other DNA sequences of this sample code for an identical CDR3. J is TRBJ2-2 and V is TRBV5-1, with D unresolved. CDR1 is SGHRS, CDR2 YFSETQ, per germline. This CDR3 spans 13 amino acids. Between the trimmed V and J ends, which lost 4 bases and 4 bases, there was a span of 8 bases. The DNA for the CDR3 is TGCGCCAGCAGCGTCGGACCCACCGGGGAGCTGTTTTTT. This sequence encodes CASSVGPTGELFF.

The chain joins TRBV7-8 to TRBJ2-7, with TRBD2 matching over 7 bases. Germline-derived CDR1 and CDR2 are SGHVS and FQNEAQ. This CDR3 has 13 residues. J lost 6 bases, V lost 3 bases, and 5 bases had no gene match. The CDR3 coding sequence is TGTGCCAGCAGCTTTGGGAGGGGTGTCGAGCAGTACTTC. Protein sequence: CASSFGRGVEQYF.